The 17 T cell receptor beta chains below come from one sample, sequenced in a study of T cell responses to AZD1222 COVID-19 vaccine. The protocol was immunoSEQ multiplex PCR, while the TCRdb copy is restricted to in-frame clones and leaves out a portion. This repertoire shows about 180,000 clones, just over 85% found once; its top ten account for 0.49%. The source material was peripheral blood, sampled on day 0 of AZD1222 vaccination. These receptors came from an adult in good health.

V usage is TRBV29-1 and J usage is TRBJ2-5; 10 bases fit TRBD2. From germline, CDR1 is SQVTM and CDR2 ANQGSEA. The CDR3 loop spans 17 amino acids. V dropped 7 bases and J dropped 0; count of bases not matched to a gene: 14. As DNA, the CDR3 is TGCAGCGGCCTTGGGCTAGCGGGGGAAATGTACCAAGAGACCCAGTACTTC. Amino acids: CSGLGLAGEMYQETQYF.

The chain recombines TRBV11-2 with TRBJ2-3; TRBD1 might be the D (6 bases). V was cut by 1 base and J by 5 bases, with 10 bases left in between. CDR3 length: 14 residues. Germline-derived CDR1 and CDR2 are SGHAT and FQNNGV. CDR3 DNA sequence: TGTGCCAGCAGCTTAGGCCAGGGGTTAGATACGCAGTATTTT. This translates into CASSLGQGLDTQYF. Drawing the rest from reference TRBV11-2 and TRBJ2-3, the complete variable domain is EAGVAQSPRYKIIEKRQSVAFWCNPISGHATLYWYQQILGQGPKLLIQFQNNGVVDDSQLPKDRFSAERLKGVDSTLKIQPAKLEDSAVYLCASSLGQGLDTQYFGPGTRLTVL.

The chain combines TRBV5-4 with TRBJ2-1; 9 bases line up with TRBD2. Germline V CDR1 and CDR2: SGHNT, YYREEE (reference sequence). The V gene end was trimmed by 3 bases and the J gene end by 9 bases; junction bases not matched to a gene: 16. The CDR3 consists of 17 residues. This chain's CDR3 is CASSSATDLAGGAEQFF. For the CDR3, the DNA is TGTGCCAGCAGCTCCGCGACGGATCTTGCGGGAGGGGCTGAGCAGTTCTTC.

This clone has only a few counts. This chain uses TRBV25-1 with TRBJ1-3, with 8 bases fitting TRBD1. There are 14 residues in the CDR3. Germline V gene lookup returns CDR1 MGHDK and CDR2 SYGVNS. Trimming cost V 5 bases and J 4 bases; bases outside gene matches: 4. CDR3 amino acids: CASSRTGGGNTIYF. The CDR3 DNA reads TGTGCCAGCAGTCGTACAGGGGGAGGAAACACCATATATTTT.

This chain connects TRBV19 to TRBJ1-2, with a tentative D call TRBD1 (5 bases). V lost 4 bases and J 3 bases, leaving 9 bases between the germline ends. The CDR3 length is 13 residues. The germline V gene has CDR1 LNHDA and CDR2 SQIVND (reference sequence). The CDR3 region is CASSTRRDYGYTF. The CDR3 DNA sequence: TGTGCCAGTAGTACCCGCAGGGACTATGGCTACACCTTC.

This clone was seen a few times. The chain couples TRBV12-3 or TRBV12-4 to TRBJ2-5; 9 bases agree with TRBD2. Trimming took 5 bases from V and 4 from J; bases not matched to a gene: 2. The CDR3 loop spans 13 amino acids. CDR3 sequence reads: CASSGTSRETQYF. As DNA, the CDR3 is TGTGCCAGCAGTGGGACTAGCAGAGAGACCCAGTACTTC.

This chain connects TRBV29-1 to TRBJ2-1; a possible D gene is TRBD2 (6 bases). The germline V gene has CDR1 SQVTM and CDR2 ANQGSEA. Trimming cost V 0 bases and J 9 bases, with 24 bases left between them. The length of the CDR3 is 17 residues. CDR3 in amino acids: CSVEDGVGAGGLGEQFF. For the CDR3, the DNA is TGCAGCGTTGAAGATGGGGTGGGAGCGGGCGGTTTGGGTGAGCAGTTCTTC.

This clone is a singleton in its sample. This specimen includes other DNA sequences encoding the same CDR3. This rearrangement joins TRBV6-5 to TRBJ2-7; D is unresolved. Between the trimmed V and J ends, which lost 4 bases and 6 bases, there was a span of 7 bases. CDR3 length: 11 residues. Germline-derived CDR1 and CDR2 are MNHEY and SVGAGI. The DNA of the CDR3 is TGTGCCAGCAGTTCCCCAGGCGAGCAGTACTTC. It codes for CASSSPGEQYF.

This clone turned up a few times. The V and J genes are TRBV6-1 and TRBJ1-2, with 8 bases matching TRBD1. V was pared by 2 bases and J by 8 bases, with 10 bases of the junction left unmatched. Germline CDR1 and CDR2: MNHNS and SASEGT. The CDR3 length is 15 residues. CDR3 loop: CASSELDRVVGGYTF. CDR3 in DNA: TGTGCCAGCAGTGAACTGGACAGGGTGGTCGGCGGCTACACCTTC.

This chain joins TRBV5-1 and TRBJ1-4; possible D gene TRBD1, 5 bases. The germline V gene encodes CDR1 SGHRS and CDR2 YFSETQ. The CDR3 consists of 14 residues. V dropped 0 bases and J dropped 8 bases, with 11 bases sitting between them. CDR3 in DNA: TGCGCCAGCAGCTTGGCCCAGGGAAAGGAAAAACTGTTTTTT. Its protein is CASSLAQGKEKLFF.

The CDR3 DNA sequence: TGTGCCAGCTCGGGTCCCCTCGGGGAGCTGTTTTTT. This encodes CASSGPLGELFF. V gene TRBV18 combines with J gene TRBJ2-2, with no clear D. The CDR3 covers 12 residues. The germline V gene has CDR1 KGHSH and CDR2 LQKENI. The V end was cut by 6 bases, the J end by 7 bases, with 9 bases between. Full variable domain (missing parts from reference TRBV18 and TRBJ2-2): NAGVMQNPRHLVRRRGQEARLRCSPMKGHSHVYWYRQLPEEGLKFMVYLQKENIIDESGMPKERFSAEFPKEGPSILRIQQVVRGDSAAYFCASSGPLGELFFGEGSRLTVL.

The CDR3 loop reads CAIRLGGYGYTF. The CDR3 DNA follows: TGTGCCATCAGGCTCGGTGGGTATGGCTACACCTTC. This chain connects TRBV10-3 to TRBJ1-2, with no clear D. The CDR3 extends over 12 amino acids. The germline V gene encodes CDR1 ENHRY and CDR2 SYGVKD. The V end lost 6 bases, the J end lost 5 bases, and 10 bases lay between the germline ends.

V is TRBV5-1 and J is TRBJ2-7, with TRBD1 matching 9 bases. The CDR3 sequence is 14 residues long. CDR1 SGHRS and CDR2 YFSETQ come from the germline V gene. V dropped 4 bases and J dropped 4; count of bases not matched to a gene: 6. The CDR3 loop is CASSLGQGGYEQYF. For the CDR3, the DNA is TGCGCCAGCAGCCTGGGACAGGGAGGGTACGAGCAGTACTTC.

This clone was seen a few times. The gene calls are TRBV10-1 and TRBJ2-3; a weak D match, TRBD1 (6 bases). Germline V gene sequence: CDR1 WNHNN, CDR2 SYGVQD (reference sequence). Between the trimmed V and J ends, which lost 8 bases and 0 bases, there was a span of 12 bases. The CDR3 is 14 amino acids. The CDR3 nucleotides are TGCGCCAGCTCCCGGGACATCAGCACAGATACGCAGTATTTT. Translating it yields CASSRDISTDTQYF.

As DNA, the CDR3 is TGTGCCAGCAGCTTAGATGCGCGTCCGATGGGAGAGACCCAGTACTTC. Translation gives CASSLDARPMGETQYF. The V and J genes are TRBV7-2 and TRBJ2-5; D not certain. V lost 1 base to trimming and J lost 4 bases, with 16 bases between them. The CDR3 sequence is 16 residues long. Germline loops: CDR1 SGHTA, CDR2 FQGNSA.

The chain uses TRBV4-1 and TRBJ1-2; 7 bases are shared with TRBD1. The V and J ends lost 6 bases and 7 bases, in that order; junction bases with no gene match: 8. Looked up from germline, CDR1 is MGHRA and CDR2 is YSYEKL. The CDR3 spans 13 residues. The DNA for the CDR3 is TGCGCCAGCAGTGTTGACAACAGGGGTGGCTACACCTTC. Protein: CASSVDNRGGYTF.

Here the CDR3 reads CASSQDRRLAGGAYEQYF. For the CDR3, the DNA is TGTGCCAGCAGCCAAGATAGGAGACTAGCGGGAGGGGCCTACGAGCAGTACTTC. The chain links TRBV3-1 (or the pseudogene TRBV3-2) to TRBJ2-7, with TRBD2 identical over 14 bases. CDR3 length equals 18 residues. V lost 0 bases to trimming and J lost 2 bases; unmatched junction nucleotides: 6. CDR1 is LGHDT, CDR2 YNNKEL, per germline (reference sequence).